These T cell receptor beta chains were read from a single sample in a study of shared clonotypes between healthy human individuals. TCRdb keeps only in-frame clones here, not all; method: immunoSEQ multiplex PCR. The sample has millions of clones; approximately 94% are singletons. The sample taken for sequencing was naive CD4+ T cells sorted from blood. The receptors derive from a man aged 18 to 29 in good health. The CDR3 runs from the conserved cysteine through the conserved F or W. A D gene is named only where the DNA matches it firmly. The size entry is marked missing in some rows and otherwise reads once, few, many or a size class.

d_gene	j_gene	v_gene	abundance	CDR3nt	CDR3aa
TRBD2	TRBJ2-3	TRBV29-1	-	TGCAGCGGTAGCGGGGGCATTGGGGGCACAGATACGCAGTATTTT	CSGSGGIGGTDTQYF
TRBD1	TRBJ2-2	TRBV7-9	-	TGTGCCAGCAGCGAAACAGGGGGTAGCAGAGGGGAGCTGTTTTTT	CASSETGGSRGELFF
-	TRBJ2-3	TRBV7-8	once	TGTGCCAGTAGGGGGGACCTGGATACGCAGTATTTT	CASRGDLDTQYF
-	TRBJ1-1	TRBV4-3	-	TGCGCCAGCAGCCAAGCCCGACAGGTTAGCACTGAAGCTTTCTTT	CASSQARQVSTEAFF
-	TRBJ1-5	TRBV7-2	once	TGTGCCAGCAGCGGAGGGGTAGATCAGCCCCAGCATTTT	CASSGGVDQPQHF
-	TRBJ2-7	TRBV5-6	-	TGTGCCAGCAGAAGGGGGAAAGACGGCGAGCAGTACTTC	CASRRGKDGEQYF
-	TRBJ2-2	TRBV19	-	TGTGCCAGTAGTCCACAGGGTTGGACCGGGGAGCTGTTTTTT	CASSPQGWTGELFF
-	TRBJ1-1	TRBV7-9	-	TGTGCCAGCAGCTTAGATCAGGGACTCAGGGAGGGCACTGAAGCTTTCTTT	CASSLDQGLREGTEAFF
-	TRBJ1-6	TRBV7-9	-	TGTGCCAGCAGCTTAGCCACGACACGGAGCTCCTATAATTCACCCCTCCACTTT	CASSLATTRSSYNSPLHF
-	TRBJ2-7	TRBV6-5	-	TGTGCCAGCAGCACCGTGGGCTACGAGCAGTACTTC	CASSTVGYEQYF
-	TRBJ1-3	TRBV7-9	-	TGTGCCAGCAGCCTATACGTCGGGACATCTGGAAACACCATATATTTT	CASSLYVGTSGNTIYF
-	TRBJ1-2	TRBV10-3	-	TGTGCCATCAGAGCGAGATGGGGGGCGCAACCCTATGGCTACACCTTC	CAIRARWGAQPYGYTF
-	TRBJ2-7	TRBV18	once	TGTGCCAGCTCCTTTACCTACGAGCAGTACTTC	CASSFTYEQYF
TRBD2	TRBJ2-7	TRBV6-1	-	TGTGCCAGCAGTAAGCTAGCGGGGATCCGCTACGAGCAGTACTTC	CASSKLAGIRYEQYF
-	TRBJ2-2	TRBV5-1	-	TGCGCCAGCTCGCCGGGGGCCAACACCGGGGAGCTGTTTTTT	CASSPGANTGELFF
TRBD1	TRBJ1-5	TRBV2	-	TGTGCCAGCAGGGGGGGACAGTCCCCGCTTCAGCCCCAGCATTTT	CASRGGQSPLQPQHF
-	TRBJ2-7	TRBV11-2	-	TGTGCCAGCAGCTTATGGATGGGGGTGCTAAACGAGCAGTACTTC	CASSLWMGVLNEQYF